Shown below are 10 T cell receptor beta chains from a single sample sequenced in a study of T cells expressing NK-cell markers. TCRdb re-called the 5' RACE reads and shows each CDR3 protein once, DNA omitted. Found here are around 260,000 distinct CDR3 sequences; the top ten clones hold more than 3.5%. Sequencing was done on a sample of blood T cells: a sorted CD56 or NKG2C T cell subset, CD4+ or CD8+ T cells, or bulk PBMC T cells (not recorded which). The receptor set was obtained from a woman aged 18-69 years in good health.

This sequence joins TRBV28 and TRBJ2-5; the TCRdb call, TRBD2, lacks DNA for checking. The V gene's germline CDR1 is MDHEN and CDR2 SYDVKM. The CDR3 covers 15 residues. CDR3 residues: CASSLRRLPQETQYF.

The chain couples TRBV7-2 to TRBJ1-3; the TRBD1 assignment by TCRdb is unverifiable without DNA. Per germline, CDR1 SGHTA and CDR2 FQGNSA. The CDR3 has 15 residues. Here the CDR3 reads CASSARGQRGNTIYF.

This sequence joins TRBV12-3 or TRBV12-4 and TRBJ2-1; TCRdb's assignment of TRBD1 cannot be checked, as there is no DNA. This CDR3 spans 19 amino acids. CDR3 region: CASTLAPYAGVSTGNEQFF.

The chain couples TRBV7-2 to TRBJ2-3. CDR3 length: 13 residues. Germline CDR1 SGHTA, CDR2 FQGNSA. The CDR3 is CASSRESIDTQYF.

CDR3: CASSQVQGASQPQHF. The genes are TRBV12-3 or TRBV12-4 and TRBJ1-5; TCRdb selects TRBD1, and the lack of DNA leaves this call unchecked. This CDR3 comprises 15 residues.

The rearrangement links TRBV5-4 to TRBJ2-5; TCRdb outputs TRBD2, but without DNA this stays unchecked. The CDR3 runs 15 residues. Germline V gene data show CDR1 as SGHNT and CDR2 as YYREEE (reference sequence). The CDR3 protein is CASSGGDGYEETQYF. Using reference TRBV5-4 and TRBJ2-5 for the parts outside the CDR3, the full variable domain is ETGVTQSPTHLIKTRGQQVTLRCSSQSGHNTVSWYQQALGQGPQFIFQYYREEENGRGNFPPRFSGLQFPNYSSELNVNALELDDSALYLCASSGGDGYEETQYFGPGTRLLVL.

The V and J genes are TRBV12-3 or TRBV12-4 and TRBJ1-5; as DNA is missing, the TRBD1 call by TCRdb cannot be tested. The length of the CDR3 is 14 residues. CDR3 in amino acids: CASSPAGVSQPQHF.

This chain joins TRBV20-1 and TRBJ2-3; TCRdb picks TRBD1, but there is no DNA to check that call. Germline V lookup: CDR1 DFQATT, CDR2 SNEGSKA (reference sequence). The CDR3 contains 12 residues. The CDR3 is CSASRGADTQYF.

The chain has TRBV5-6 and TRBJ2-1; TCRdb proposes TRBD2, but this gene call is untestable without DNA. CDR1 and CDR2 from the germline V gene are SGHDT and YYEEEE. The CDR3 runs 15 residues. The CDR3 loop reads CASSFSTSGIDEQFF.

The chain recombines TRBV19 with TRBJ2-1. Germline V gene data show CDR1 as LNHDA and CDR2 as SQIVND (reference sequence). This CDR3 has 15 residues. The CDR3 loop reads CASSIGQSRSNEQFF.